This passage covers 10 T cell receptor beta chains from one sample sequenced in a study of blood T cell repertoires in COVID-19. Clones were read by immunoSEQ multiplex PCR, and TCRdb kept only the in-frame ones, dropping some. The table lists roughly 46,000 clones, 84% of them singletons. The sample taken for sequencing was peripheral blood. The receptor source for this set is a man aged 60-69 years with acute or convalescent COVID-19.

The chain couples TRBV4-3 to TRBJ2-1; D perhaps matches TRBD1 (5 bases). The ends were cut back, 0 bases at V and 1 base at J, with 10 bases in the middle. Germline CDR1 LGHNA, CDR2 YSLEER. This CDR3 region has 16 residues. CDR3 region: CASSQDRRDSYNEQFF. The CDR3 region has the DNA TGCGCCAGCAGCCAAGATCGCAGGGATTCCTACAATGAGCAGTTCTTC.

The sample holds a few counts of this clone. The CDR3 bases are TGCGCCAGCAGCTTGGCCGGGTCTGGCAACTCCTACAATGAGCAGTTCTTC. Its translation is CASSLAGSGNSYNEQFF. The rearrangement links TRBV5-1 to TRBJ2-1; unclear D gene. CDR1 is SGHRS, CDR2 YFSETQ, per germline. V was clipped by 0 bases and J by 0 bases, with 13 bases between them. This CDR3 has 17 amino acids.

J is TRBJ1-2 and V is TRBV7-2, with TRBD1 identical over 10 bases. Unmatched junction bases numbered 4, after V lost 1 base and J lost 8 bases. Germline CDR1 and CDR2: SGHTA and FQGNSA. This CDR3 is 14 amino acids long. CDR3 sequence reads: CASSLDGQGGGYTF. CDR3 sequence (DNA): TGTGCCAGCAGCTTAGACGGACAGGGGGGAGGCTACACCTTC.

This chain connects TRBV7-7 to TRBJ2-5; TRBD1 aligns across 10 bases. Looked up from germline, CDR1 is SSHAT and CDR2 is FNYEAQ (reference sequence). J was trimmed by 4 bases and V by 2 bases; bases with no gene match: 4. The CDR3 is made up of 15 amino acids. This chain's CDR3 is CASSLRDRGGETQYF. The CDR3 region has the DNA TGTGCCAGCAGCTTACGGGACAGGGGAGGAGAGACCCAGTACTTC.

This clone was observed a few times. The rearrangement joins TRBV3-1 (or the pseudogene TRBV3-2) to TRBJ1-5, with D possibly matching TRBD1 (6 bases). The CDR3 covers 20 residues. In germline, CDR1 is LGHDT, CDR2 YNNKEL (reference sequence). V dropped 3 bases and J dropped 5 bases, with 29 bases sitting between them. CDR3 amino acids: CASSHWAGDRIKSTHQPQHF. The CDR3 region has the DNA TGTGCCAGCAGCCACTGGGCCGGCGACAGGATTAAGAGCACACATCAGCCCCAGCATTTT.

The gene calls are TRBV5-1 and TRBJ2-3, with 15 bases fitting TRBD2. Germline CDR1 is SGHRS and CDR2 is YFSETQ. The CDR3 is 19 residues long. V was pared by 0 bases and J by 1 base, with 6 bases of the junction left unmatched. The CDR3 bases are TGCGCCAGCAGCTTGGGGGGACTAGCGGGGGGTCCCCGCACAGATACGCAGTATTTT. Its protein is CASSLGGLAGGPRTDTQYF.

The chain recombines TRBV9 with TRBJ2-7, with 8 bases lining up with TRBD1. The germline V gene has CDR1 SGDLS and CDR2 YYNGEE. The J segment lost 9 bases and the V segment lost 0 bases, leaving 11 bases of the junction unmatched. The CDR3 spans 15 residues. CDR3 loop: CASSVGGTGERGQYF. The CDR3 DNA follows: TGTGCCAGCAGCGTAGGAGGGACAGGAGAACGTGGGCAGTACTTC.

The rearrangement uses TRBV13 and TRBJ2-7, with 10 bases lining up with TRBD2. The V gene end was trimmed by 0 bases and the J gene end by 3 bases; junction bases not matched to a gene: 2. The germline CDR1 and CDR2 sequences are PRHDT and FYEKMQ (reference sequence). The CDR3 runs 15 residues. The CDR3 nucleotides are TGTGCCAGCAGCTTAGGTCAGCGGGGGGGCTACGAGCAGTACTTC. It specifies CASSLGQRGGYEQYF.

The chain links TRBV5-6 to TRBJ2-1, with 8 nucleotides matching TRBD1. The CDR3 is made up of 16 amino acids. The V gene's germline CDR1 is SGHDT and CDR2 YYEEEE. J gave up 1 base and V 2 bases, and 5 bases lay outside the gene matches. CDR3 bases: TGTGCCAGCAGCTTACTCGGGACAGGTTCCTACAATGAGCAGTTCTTC. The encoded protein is CASSLLGTGSYNEQFF.

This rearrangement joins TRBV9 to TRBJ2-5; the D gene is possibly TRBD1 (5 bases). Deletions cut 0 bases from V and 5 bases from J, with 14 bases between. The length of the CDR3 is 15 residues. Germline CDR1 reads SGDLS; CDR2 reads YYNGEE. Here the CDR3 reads CASSVEGEGGETQYF. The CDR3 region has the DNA TGTGCCAGCAGCGTAGAAGGGGAAGGTGGGGAGACCCAGTACTTC. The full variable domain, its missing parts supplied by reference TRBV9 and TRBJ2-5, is DSGVTQTPKHLITATGQRVTLRCSPRSGDLSVYWYQQSLDQGLQFLIQYYNGEERAKGNILERFSAQQFPDLHSELNLSSLELGDSALYFCASSVEGEGGETQYFGPGTRLLVL.